Shown below are 10 T cell receptor beta chains from a single sample sequenced in a study of T cell changes during pregnancy in multiple sclerosis. Sequenced by immunoSEQ multiplex PCR; TCRdb stores in-frame clones only, minus some. The data show approximately 49,000 clones, about 90% seen once. Sequences were derived from CD4+ T cells from peripheral blood mononuclear cells, sampled in the second trimester of pregnancy. Receptors were obtained from a female donor with multiple sclerosis, enrolled in a pregnancy study.

This clone was counted once. The chain couples TRBV6-1 to TRBJ1-2, with D unresolved. V lost 0 bases and J lost 5, with 22 bases in between. There are 18 residues in the CDR3. CDR1 and CDR2 (germline): MNHNS, SASEGT. In nucleotides, the CDR3 is TGTGCCAGCAGTGAAGCGCCGGCGAGACCCGGAGGTCGGTATGGCTACACCTTC. Its protein product is CASSEAPARPGGRYGYTF.

The chain recombines TRBV7-9 with TRBJ2-2; 7 bases map to TRBD2. Germline CDR1 SEHNR, CDR2 FQNEAQ (reference sequence). CDR3 size: 15 residues. V shed 5 bases and J 1 base; nucleotides not matched to a gene: 4. CDR3 protein: CASSRLALNTGELFF. DNA of the CDR3: TGTGCCAGCAGCCGACTAGCCCTGAACACCGGGGAGCTGTTTTTT.

This clone was observed once. The chain joins TRBV5-1 to TRBJ2-3, with 10 bases that match TRBD2. Per the germline V gene, CDR1 is SGHRS and CDR2 is YFSETQ. V shed 6 bases and J 4 bases; nucleotides not matched to a gene: 8. The CDR3 extends over 15 amino acids. The DNA of the CDR3 is TGCGCCAGCACCTGGGCTAGCGGGAGCGCAGATACGCAGTATTTT. Translating it yields CASTWASGSADTQYF.

V and J are TRBV5-1 and TRBJ2-3, with 10 bases matching TRBD1. With V trimmed by 4 bases and J by 3 bases, 2 bases remained unmatched. This CDR3 spans 14 amino acids. Germline V gene data show CDR1 as SGHRS and CDR2 as YFSETQ. The CDR3 is CASSTGQGTDTQYF. As DNA, the CDR3 is TGCGCCAGCAGCACGGGACAGGGGACAGATACGCAGTATTTT.

This clone is medium-sized. V usage is TRBV2 and J usage is TRBJ1-5; TRBD1 matches 12 bases. Germline V gene data show CDR1 as SNHLY and CDR2 as FYNNEI. V shed 5 bases, J shed 6 bases, and the junction held 5 bases outside the gene matches. The CDR3 consists of 15 residues. The CDR3 loop reads CASSKGQGAGQPQHF. The CDR3 DNA sequence: TGTGCCAGCAGTAAGGGACAGGGGGCCGGTCAGCCCCAGCATTTT.

The rearrangement joins TRBV30 to TRBJ2-1; 8 positions agree with TRBD2. The CDR3 totals 15 residues. Germline lookup yields CDR1 GTSNPN and CDR2 SVGIG (reference sequence). J was trimmed by 4 bases and V by 3 bases; bases with no gene match: 8. The CDR3 loop is CAWSFGREEYNEQFF. The CDR3 region has the DNA TGTGCCTGGAGCTTCGGGCGGGAGGAGTACAATGAGCAGTTCTTC.

The rearrangement uses TRBV19 and TRBJ2-1, with D possibly being TRBD2 (5 bases). The CDR3 contains 15 residues. Germline-derived CDR1 and CDR2 are LNHDA and SQIVND (reference sequence). The V gene lost 3 bases and the J gene lost 4 bases, with 13 bases spanning the gap. This chain's CDR3 is CASSIEGEAYNEQFF. The CDR3 DNA follows: TGTGCCAGTAGTATTGAGGGAGAGGCTTACAATGAGCAGTTCTTC.

This clone was seen more than once but under ten times. This sample also contains other DNA sequences that code for the same CDR3. V is TRBV10-2 and J is TRBJ2-7; 7 positions match TRBD1. This CDR3 region has 15 residues. Germline loops: CDR1 WSHSY, CDR2 SAAADI. The trim removed 0 bases at V and 2 bases at J, leaving 4 bases unmatched. The CDR3 nucleotides read TGCGCCAGCAGTGAGTCCAACAGGGGCACCTACGAGCAGTACTTC. It codes for CASSESNRGTYEQYF.

This rearrangement joins TRBV19 to TRBJ2-7; 9 nucleotides agree with TRBD1. Trimming at V came to 7 bases and at J to 4 bases, leaving 14 bases not matched to a gene. CDR1 LNHDA and CDR2 SQIVND come from the germline V gene (reference sequence). The CDR3 spans 16 residues. As DNA, the CDR3 is TGTGCCAGTACCCCCCCAACCGGGACAGGGAAGTACGAGCAGTACTTC. As protein: CASTPPTGTGKYEQYF.

The CDR3 DNA reads TGTGCCAGCAGCTACCAACAGGGAATTGGGGAGACCCAGTACTTC. Its translation: CASSYQQGIGETQYF. The V gene is TRBV7-2, the J gene TRBJ2-5; TRBD1 is a possible D gene (6 bases). Deletions cut 4 bases from V and 5 bases from J, with 17 bases between. Germline V CDR1 and CDR2: SGHTA, FQGNSA. This CDR3 region has 15 residues.